One T cell receptor (beta chain) is described in this entry. Primers: 60 Vbeta forward and 13 Jbeta reverse. Generated by immunoSEQ multiplex PCR, the TCRdb table keeps only in-frame clones and is missing some. Here the sample spans about 250,000 clones, around 78% being singletons. These data are taken from a study of cytomegalovirus exposure and HLA in healthy donors. Germline CDR1 SQVTM, CDR2 ANQGSEA. V shed 6 bases and J 4 bases; nucleotides not matched to a gene: 11. The CDR3 loop spans 15 amino acids. The sequenced sample was PBMCs. The source is a boy aged 10-17 years in good health and CMV-seronegative. The V gene is TRBV29-1, the J gene TRBJ2-1, with TRBD2 matching 8 bases. The CDR3: CSVGGGRGGYNEQFF. The CDR3 bases are TGCAGCGTCGGGGGGGGGAGGGGTGGTTACAATGAGCAGTTCTTC.